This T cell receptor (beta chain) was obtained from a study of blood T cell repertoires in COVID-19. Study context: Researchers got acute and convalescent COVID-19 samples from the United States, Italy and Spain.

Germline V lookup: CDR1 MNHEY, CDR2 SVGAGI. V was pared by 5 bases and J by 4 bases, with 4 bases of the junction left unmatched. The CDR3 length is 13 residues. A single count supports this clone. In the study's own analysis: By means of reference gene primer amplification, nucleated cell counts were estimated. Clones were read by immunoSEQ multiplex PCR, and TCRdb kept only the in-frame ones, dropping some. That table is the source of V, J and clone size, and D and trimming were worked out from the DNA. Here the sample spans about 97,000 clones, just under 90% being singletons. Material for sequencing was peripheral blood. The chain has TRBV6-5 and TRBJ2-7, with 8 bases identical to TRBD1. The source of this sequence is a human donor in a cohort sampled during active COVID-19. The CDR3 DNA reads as TGTGCCAGCAGTCGAGACAGGGGATACGAGCAGTACTTC. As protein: CASSRDRGYEQYF.